The 27 T cell receptor beta chains in this list originate from one sample, sequenced in a study of early T cells in non-severe SARS-CoV-2 infection. In TCRdb, the 5' RACE reads were re-called with MiXCR into one record per CDR3 protein. The sample lists about 52,000 distinct CDR3 sequences, 6.2% occurring once. The sample was whole blood. These receptor sequences come from an adult who was a healthcare worker with PCR-confirmed SARS-CoV-2 infection or an uninfected control (not recorded which).

This clonotype turned up a few times. V and J are TRBV7-2 and TRBJ2-7; D not certain. The ends were cut back, 5 bases at V and 2 bases at J, with 16 bases in the middle. Germline lookup yields CDR1 SGHTA and CDR2 FQGNSA. The CDR3 runs 15 residues. CDR3 coding DNA: TGTGCCAGCAGCCCTTGGGTGGGCGCAACCTACGAGCAGTACTTC. Its translation is CASSPWVGATYEQYF. Drawing the rest from reference TRBV7-2 and TRBJ2-7, the complete variable domain is GAGVSQSPSNKVTEKGKDVELRCDPISGHTALYWYRQSLGQGLEFLIYFQGNSAPDKSGLPSDRFSAERTGGSVSTLTIQRTQQEDSAVYLCASSPWVGATYEQYFGPGTRLTVT.

The chain uses TRBV7-9 and TRBJ1-6, with D perhaps TRBD1 (5 bases). Germline V gives CDR1 SEHNR, CDR2 FQNEAQ (reference sequence). Trimming took off 0 bases at V and 9 bases at J, with 12 bases between the two ends. The CDR3 has 15 amino acids. For the CDR3, the DNA is TGTGCCAGCAGCTTAGCCGGGGGGAGAGGTTCACCCCTCCACTTT. It translates to CASSLAGGRGSPLHF. The variable domain in full, completed from reference TRBV7-9 and TRBJ1-6, reads DTGVSQNPRHKITKRGQNVTFRCDPISEHNRLYWYRQTLGQGPEFLTYFQNEAQLEKSRLLSDRFSAERPKGSFSTLEIQRTEQGDSAMYLCASSLAGGRGSPLHFGNGTRLTVT.

The table lists this clonotype with a few counts. The CDR3 reads CASSSDRNSPLHF. In DNA form, the CDR3 reads TGTGCCAGCAGCTCCGACAGAAATTCACCCCTCCACTTT. The chain links TRBV7-3 to TRBJ1-6, with TRBD1 as a possible D gene (5 bases). Germline loops: CDR1 SGHTA, CDR2 FQGTGA. The ends were cut back, 4 bases at V and 7 bases at J, with 8 bases in the middle. The CDR3 is 13 residues long.

This clonotype was recorded at least ten times. The chain combines TRBV20-1 with TRBJ2-1; TRBD1 agrees at 7 bases. The CDR3 contains 12 residues. Unmatched junction bases numbered 5, after V lost 2 bases and J lost 10 bases. Germline V gene lookup returns CDR1 DFQATT and CDR2 SNEGSKA (reference sequence). CDR3 protein: CSARRDSIEQFF. CDR3 sequence (DNA): TGCAGTGCTAGAAGGGACAGCATAGAGCAGTTCTTC.

This clonotype was observed a few times. The CDR3 bases are TGCAGTGCTAGAGGACTAGCGGGGGGTCTGATGTACACAGATACGCAGTATTTT. This sequence encodes CSARGLAGGLMYTDTQYF. The chain combines TRBV20-1 with TRBJ2-3, with TRBD2 matching over 13 bases. CDR1 DFQATT and CDR2 SNEGSKA come from the germline V gene (reference sequence). This CDR3 has 18 residues. The V and J ends lost 1 base and 2 bases, in that order; junction bases with no gene match: 9.

The sample holds a few counts of this clonotype. The chain carries TRBV6-2 or TRBV6-3 and TRBJ1-5; D perhaps matches TRBD1 (5 bases). The CDR3 contains 13 residues. Germline V gene data show CDR1 as MNHEY and CDR2 as SVGEGT. The V end lost 4 bases, the J end lost 11 bases, and 15 bases lay between the germline ends. Written as DNA, the CDR3 is TGTGCCAGCAGTTGGGACGGCGACCGGGCCCAGCATTTT. This encodes CASSWDGDRAQHF.

This clonotype was seen a few times. This chain links TRBV4-1 with TRBJ2-7; D may be TRBD1 or TRBD2 (5 bases each). CDR1 is MGHRA and CDR2 is YSYEKL in the germline V gene. V gave up 0 bases and J gave up 3 bases, with 12 bases separating them. The CDR3 runs to 15 residues. Here the CDR3 DNA reads TGCGCCAGCAGCCAAGAACACGGGGCCGGCTACGAGCAGTACTTC. Translated, it gives CASSQEHGAGYEQYF.

About this clonotype itself: A much larger clone differs from this one at a single base, so this may be a read error. This sequence joins TRBV27 and TRBJ1-6; D unclear. Germline V gives CDR1 MNHEY, CDR2 SMNVEV (reference sequence). There are 14 residues in the CDR3. The CDR3 region has the DNA TGTACCAGCAGTTTATGGGCCGTTAATTCACCCCTCCACTTT. It codes for CTSSLWAVNSPLHF.

The chain combines TRBV7-2 with TRBJ2-2; 7 bases agree with TRBD2. Losses at the gene ends were 5 bases for V and 6 bases for J; bases not matched to a gene: 9. The CDR3 is 15 residues long. Germline-derived CDR1 and CDR2 are SGHTA and FQGNSA. The CDR3 coding sequence is TGTGCCAGCAGCCCCACTTCCCTAGCGGCCGGGGAGCTGTTTTTT. Protein sequence: CASSPTSLAAGELFF. Full variable domain (outside the CDR3, taken from reference TRBV7-2 and TRBJ2-2): GAGVSQSPSNKVTEKGKDVELRCDPISGHTALYWYRQSLGQGLEFLIYFQGNSAPDKSGLPSDRFSAERTGGSVSTLTIQRTQQEDSAVYLCASSPTSLAAGELFFGEGSRLTVL.

The chain is built from TRBV5-6 and TRBJ2-5; D not resolved. Trimming took off 0 bases at V and 7 bases at J, with 13 bases between the two ends. The germline CDR1 and CDR2 sequences are SGHDT and YYEEEE. CDR3 size: 14 residues. CDR3 coding DNA: TGTGCCAGCAGCTTGGTCGTAGGCACCAGGACCCAGTACTTC. Translated: CASSLVVGTRTQYF.

The sample holds many counts of this clonotype. The chain couples TRBV21-1 to TRBJ2-3; TRBD2, the table's D call, lacks a check against the DNA. TRBV21-1 is labeled a pseudogene. The CDR3 extends over 16 amino acids. The CDR3, as DNA: TGTGCCAGCAGCATCGGGACTAGCGGGGGCACAGATACGCAGTATTTT. This codes for CASSIGTSGGTDTQYF.

This chain uses TRBV7-9 with TRBJ1-4, with 7 bases identical to TRBD1. Germline V gives CDR1 SEHNR, CDR2 FQNEAQ (reference sequence). After removal of 7 bases from V and 6 bases from J, the junction contained 17 bases not matched to a gene. The CDR3 consists of 17 residues. The CDR3 DNA reads TGTGCCAGCACCTGCCGGGACAGCCTAGTTATTCATGAAAAACTGTTTTTT. Protein sequence: CASTCRDSLVIHEKLFF.

The chain is built from TRBV20-1 and TRBJ1-1; TRBD1 matches 8 bases. The germline V gene has CDR1 DFQATT and CDR2 SNEGSKA (reference sequence). This CDR3 spans 14 amino acids. V lost 0 bases and J lost 3; bases outside the gene matches: 3. CDR3 coding DNA: TGCAGTGCTAGAGATCCACAGGGGGACACTGAAGCTTTCTTT. Its protein product is CSARDPQGDTEAFF.

There are many counts of this clonotype. The chain has TRBV11-2 and TRBJ2-7; 8 nucleotides line up with TRBD1. Germline values: CDR1 SGHAT, CDR2 FQNNGV. Trimming cost V 5 bases and J 2 bases; bases outside gene matches: 5. This CDR3 is 14 amino acids long. CDR3 nucleotides: TGTGCCAGCAGCCCCGGGACAGGAGCCTACGAGCAGTACTTC. Translated, it gives CASSPGTGAYEQYF.

The chain combines TRBV6-2 or TRBV6-3 with TRBJ2-1; 8 bases align to TRBD1. The CDR3 length is 18 residues. Germline CDR1 reads MNHEY; CDR2 reads SVGEGT. J lost 2 bases, V lost 0 bases, and 9 bases had no gene match. CDR3: CASSYSISPRGPYNEQFF. Here the CDR3 DNA reads TGTGCCAGCAGTTACTCCATCTCGCCCAGGGGGCCCTACAATGAGCAGTTCTTC.

This clonotype showed up many times. The CDR3 sequence is CASSSQGAYNEQFF. As DNA, the CDR3 is TGTGCCAGCAGTTCCCAAGGCGCCTACAATGAGCAGTTCTTC. V is TRBV28 and J is TRBJ2-1; D is unresolved. From germline, CDR1 is MDHEN and CDR2 SYDVKM. Trimming removed 4 bases from V and 2 bases from J, with 9 bases in between. The CDR3 sequence is 14 residues long.

This clonotype has a count of ten or more. The chain carries TRBV4-3 and TRBJ1-4; 9 bases line up with TRBD1. In germline, CDR1 is LGHNA, CDR2 YSLEER. The CDR3 has 18 amino acids. J lost 7 bases, V lost 3 bases, and 15 bases had no gene match. The CDR3 reads CASSHNPSFGTGLEKLFF. In DNA form, the CDR3 reads TGCGCCAGCAGCCACAACCCAAGTTTCGGGACAGGGCTTGAAAAACTGTTTTTT.

This clonotype has just a few counts. The chain carries TRBV20-1 and TRBJ2-7, with TRBD1 identical over 11 bases. CDR1 and CDR2 from the germline V gene are DFQATT and SNEGSKA (reference sequence). There are 12 residues in the CDR3. CDR3 DNA sequence: TGCAGAGCCGGGACAGGGGGAAACGAGCAGTACTTC. This sequence encodes CRAGTGGNEQYF.

This clonotype occurred a few times. This rearrangement joins TRBV3-1 to TRBJ2-7; no reliable D call. This CDR3 contains 12 residues. V lost 2 bases and J 3 bases, leaving 5 bases between the germline ends. Germline CDR1 is LGHDT and CDR2 is YNNKEL (reference sequence). The CDR3, as DNA: TGTGCCAGCAGCCAAAACATCTACGAGCAGTACTTC. Amino acid sequence: CASSQNIYEQYF.

The rearrangement links TRBV11-2 to TRBJ2-5; 9 bases match TRBD1. From germline, CDR1 is SGHAT and CDR2 FQNNGV. CDR3 length: 15 residues. Trimming at V came to 4 bases and at J to 5 bases, leaving 8 bases not matched to a gene. CDR3 region: CASSWGQGLAETQYF. DNA of the CDR3: TGTGCCAGCAGCTGGGGACAGGGCCTAGCGGAGACCCAGTACTTC.

This clonotype was observed a handful of times. The chain couples TRBV20-1 to TRBJ2-3, with 11 bases aligning to TRBD2. The junction had 5 bases not matched to a gene; V was cut back by 4 bases and J by 2 bases. Germline CDR1 is DFQATT and CDR2 is SNEGSKA (reference sequence). The CDR3 consists of 15 residues. CDR3: CSAKLAGDPTDTQYF. The CDR3 DNA reads TGCAGTGCTAAACTAGCGGGGGACCCCACAGATACGCAGTATTTT.

This clonotype came up many times. V gene TRBV12-3 or TRBV12-4 combines with J gene TRBJ2-6; D call uncertain. CDR3 length equals 14 residues. Trimming stripped 7 bases from V and 0 bases from J, with 7 bases between. CDR3 in DNA: TGTGCCAGCACCCGACGCTCTGGGGCCAACGTCCTGACTTTC. This codes for CASTRRSGANVLTF.

This clonotype was detected many times. The chain is built from TRBV5-6 and TRBJ2-4; a weak D match, TRBD1 (5 bases). V was trimmed by 4 bases and J by 0 bases, leaving 17 bases between them. Germline CDR1 is SGHDT and CDR2 is YYEEEE. The CDR3 has 17 residues. The CDR3 DNA is TGTGCCAGCAGCCAGGGTCCGACGGCACTAGCCAAAAACATTCAGTACTTC. Protein product: CASSQGPTALAKNIQYF. Full variable domain (rest looked up from reference TRBV5-6 and TRBJ2-4): DAGVTQSPTHLIKTRGQQVTLRCSPKSGHDTVSWYQQALGQGPQFIFQYYEEEERQRGNFPDRFSGHQFPNYSSELNVNALLLGDSALYLCASSQGPTALAKNIQYFGAGTRLSVL.

The CDR3 loop reads CATSDLQGTDTQYF. CDR3 nucleotides: TGTGCCACCAGTGATTTGCAGGGGACAGATACGCAGTATTTT. This chain uses TRBV24-1 with TRBJ2-3; D may be TRBD1 (6 bases). V lost 0 bases and J lost 3, with 6 bases in between. CDR1 is KGHDR, CDR2 SFDVKD, per germline. This CDR3 is 14 amino acids long.

This clonotype was seen at least ten times. The chain uses TRBV14 and TRBJ1-6, with D possibly matching TRBD1 (5 bases). The CDR3 sequence is 14 residues long. With 5 bases removed from V and 10 bases from J, the gap between germline ends came to 15 bases. Germline V gene data show CDR1 as SGHDN and CDR2 as FVKESK. As DNA, the CDR3 is TGTGCCAGCAGCTACCGGGGCGCTGGCTCACCCCTCCACTTT. Its translation is CASSYRGAGSPLHF.

For this clonotype: Possible read error: a much larger clone is one base away. The chain links TRBV6-5 to TRBJ2-1; D gene ambiguous. The CDR3 length is 12 residues. In germline, CDR1 is MNHEY, CDR2 SVGAGI. The CDR3 coding sequence is TGTGCCAGCAGTGACCCGTACAATGAGCAGTCCTTC. Translated: CASSDPYNEQSF.

The table lists this clonotype with many counts. V and J are TRBV15 and TRBJ2-2, with D possibly being TRBD1 (6 bases). This CDR3 has 13 amino acids. V dropped 5 bases and J dropped 6 bases, with 10 bases sitting between them. The V gene's germline CDR1 is LNHNV and CDR2 YYDKDF (reference sequence). The CDR3 DNA reads as TGTGCCACCAGCCAGGGGCCCGCCGGGGAGCTGTTTTTT. Translated, it gives CATSQGPAGELFF.